This record concerns one T cell receptor beta chain sequence. This sample was taken from a study of OX40 agonist ivuxolimab in advanced cancers. The wider study: Ivuxolimab is an agonistic anti-OX40 (CD134) antibody, and patients were treated with it.

The germline V gene encodes CDR1 SGDLS and CDR2 YYNGEE. The CDR3 covers 15 residues. The ends were cut back, 0 bases at V and 5 bases at J, with 11 bases in the middle. The method was immunoSEQ multiplex PCR; TCRdb's version includes in-frame clones alone and lacks a portion of them. Here the sample spans some 90,000 clones, approximately 89% being singletons. V and J are TRBV9 and TRBJ2-2; D ambiguous. The source of this sequence is an adult with an advanced solid tumor such as melanoma, head and neck, liver or kidney cancer. The sequenced sample was CD4+ or CD8+ T cells sorted from blood, obtained in a trial of the OX40 agonist ivuxolimab. The CDR3, as DNA: TGTGCCAGCAGCGTAGTTGTAGAGGATACCGGGGAGCTGTTTTTT. Translating it yields CASSVVVEDTGELFF.